Sequencing of this TCR beta chain was carried out in a study of T cells in Graves' hyperthyroidism and ophthalmopathy. The study, taken as a whole, reports: The blood repertoire included most of the expanded thyroid clonotypes above 0.001.

This CDR3 has 15 residues. The V and J ends lost 5 bases and 5 bases, in that order; junction bases with no gene match: 6. RNA transcripts gave rise to amplified TCR beta CDR3 regions. The TCR CDR3 first-round RT-PCR relied on the HTBI primer set. TCRdb re-derived calls from the multiplex PCR reads in MiXCR, one entry per CDR3 protein. Of about 350,000 distinct CDR3 sequences in the sample, 15% to 20% were seen once. This clonotype was seen at least ten times. The antigen is undetermined. The TCR originated in a middle-aged woman with Graves' ophthalmopathy. The chain employs TRBV12-3 or TRBV12-4 and TRBJ2-2; 9 nucleotides match TRBD2. The sequenced sample was blood. CDR3 residues: CASSLIAGETGELFF. The CDR3 DNA reads as TGTGCCAGCAGTCTCATAGCGGGAGAAACCGGGGAGCTGTTTTTT.